Below are 29 T cell receptor beta chains sequenced from a single sample in a study of blood T cell repertoires in COVID-19. The data were produced by immunoSEQ multiplex PCR, yet TCRdb's version contains in-frame clones alone and is incomplete. The sample gives over 200,000 clones, approximately 82% of which show up once; 2.5% to 3% is in the top ten. Sequencing was performed on peripheral blood. These receptors all come from an older woman with active or convalescent COVID-19.

The chain employs TRBV19 and TRBJ1-2; D gene uncertain. V was trimmed by 3 bases and J by 7 bases, leaving 6 bases between them. Germline values: CDR1 LNHDA, CDR2 SQIVND (reference sequence). CDR3 length equals 11 residues. CDR3 DNA: TGTGCCAGTAGTATCGAGCGTGGCTACACCTTC. Translating gives CASSIERGYTF. Full variable domain (missing parts from reference TRBV19 and TRBJ1-2): DGGITQSPKYLFRKEGQNVTLSCEQNLNHDAMYWYRQDPGQGLRLIYYSQIVNDFQKGDIAEGYSVSREKKESFPLTVTSAQKNPTAFYLCASSIERGYTFGSGTRLTVV.

The chain couples TRBV5-1 to TRBJ2-5, with a weak D call TRBD1 (6 bases). Germline V gene data show CDR1 as SGHRS and CDR2 as YFSETQ. This CDR3 contains 14 residues. V gave up 0 bases and J gave up 3 bases, with 9 bases separating them. CDR3 amino acids: CASSLVDREETQYF. The CDR3 nucleotides read TGCGCCAGCAGCTTGGTGGACAGAGAAGAGACCCAGTACTTC.

A single count supports this clone. The rearrangement joins TRBV9 to TRBJ1-2; no reliable D call. Germline V gene data show CDR1 as SGDLS and CDR2 as YYNGEE. Trimming pared 4 bases from V and 2 bases from J, leaving 15 bases between. This CDR3 region has 15 residues. DNA of the CDR3: TGTGCCAGCAGCTTTCTGACCGGGATGAACTATGGCTACACCTTC. Translating it yields CASSFLTGMNYGYTF.

The chain uses TRBV13 and TRBJ2-3; 10 positions match TRBD2. The CDR3 totals 16 residues. V was pared by 0 bases and J by 2 bases, with 2 bases of the junction left unmatched. Germline CDR1 is PRHDT and CDR2 is FYEKMQ (reference sequence). The CDR3 protein is CASSLGLAGYTDTQYF. DNA of the CDR3: TGTGCCAGCAGCTTAGGACTAGCGGGGTACACAGATACGCAGTATTTT.

This clone has only one observation. The chain combines TRBV19 with TRBJ2-3; 10 nucleotides match TRBD2. CDR1 LNHDA and CDR2 SQIVND come from the germline V gene (reference sequence). This CDR3 spans 20 amino acids. The J segment lost 4 bases and the V segment lost 0 bases, leaving 16 bases of the junction unmatched. CDR3 loop: CASSIDAPGLLAGDSDTQYF. CDR3 DNA: TGTGCCAGTAGTATAGATGCCCCCGGGCTGCTAGCGGGGGATTCAGATACGCAGTATTTT.

The chain has TRBV5-1 and TRBJ1-3; D might be TRBD1 (5 bases). V shed 4 bases and J shed 4 bases, with 15 bases lying between them. The germline V gene encodes CDR1 SGHRS and CDR2 YFSETQ. The CDR3 extends over 15 amino acids. The CDR3 DNA sequence: TGCGCCAGCAGCCCTTTCCCGGGGGAGGGAAACACCATATATTTT. It codes for CASSPFPGEGNTIYF.

The chain joins TRBV7-2 to TRBJ2-7; D possibly corresponds to TRBD1 (5 bases). Per germline, CDR1 SGHTA and CDR2 FQGNSA. V gave up 3 bases and J gave up 2 bases, with 11 bases separating them. CDR3 size: 14 residues. CDR3: CASSLQQATYEQYF. The CDR3 coding sequence is TGTGCCAGCAGCTTGCAACAGGCGACCTACGAGCAGTACTTC.

Concerning this clone itself: In the same sample, other DNA sequences code for this CDR3. This rearrangement joins TRBV6-5 to TRBJ1-5, with a weak D call TRBD1 (5 bases). V was clipped by 0 bases and J by 5 bases, with 11 bases between them. CDR1 MNHEY and CDR2 SVGAGI come from the germline V gene. This CDR3 has 15 amino acids. The CDR3 nucleotides read TGTGCCAGCAGTTACTCGAGCAGGGTAGATCAGCCCCAGCATTTT. This codes for CASSYSSRVDQPQHF.

The chain recombines TRBV28 with TRBJ1-2; D is possibly TRBD1 (6 bases). Germline V CDR1 and CDR2: MDHEN, SYDVKM. Trimming removed 6 bases at V and 5 bases at J, with 19 bases between. CDR3 size: 15 residues. CDR3 DNA sequence: TGTGCCAGCAGCCCATCGACAGGAGCTTATTATGGCTACACCTTC. It codes for CASSPSTGAYYGYTF.

The chain has TRBV30 and TRBJ1-4; D gene uncertain. Germline CDR1 reads GTSNPN; CDR2 reads SVGIG (reference sequence). The CDR3 loop spans 16 amino acids. CDR3 sequence: CACTEGGKPLNEKLFF. The CDR3 nucleotides are TGTGCTTGCACCGAAGGAGGAAAACCCCTTAATGAAAAACTGTTTTTT.

CDR3 amino acids: CASSPREGQAFWNTEAFF. The CDR3 nucleotides read TGTGCCAGCAGCCCACGGGAAGGACAGGCTTTCTGGAACACTGAAGCTTTCTTT. The V gene is TRBV7-6, the J gene TRBJ1-1; 7 nucleotides match TRBD1. Germline CDR1 reads SGHVS; CDR2 reads FNYEAQ. V lost 5 bases to trimming and J lost 1 base; unmatched junction nucleotides: 16. The CDR3 covers 18 residues.

The chain joins TRBV5-6 to TRBJ1-4; 8 bases align to TRBD1. Germline V gene lookup returns CDR1 SGHDT and CDR2 YYEEEE. The CDR3 loop spans 15 amino acids. The ends lost 3 bases at V and 3 bases at J; junction bases unmatched: 4. Written as DNA, the CDR3 is TGTGCCAGCAGCTCCTTACAGGGGGCTAATGAAAAACTGTTTTTT. It codes for CASSSLQGANEKLFF.

The J gene is TRBJ2-7, the V gene TRBV28; 12 bases agree with TRBD2. The CDR3 has 16 residues. V dropped 4 bases and J dropped 3; count of bases not matched to a gene: 7. In germline, CDR1 is MDHEN, CDR2 SYDVKM. The CDR3 region has the DNA TGTGCCAGCAGTTCCCCAGGACTAGCGGGAAACTACGAGCAGTACTTC. Translating gives CASSSPGLAGNYEQYF.

The chain uses TRBV10-1 and TRBJ2-5; D remains unclear. Germline V gives CDR1 WNHNN, CDR2 SYGVQD (reference sequence). V was pared by 3 bases and J by 1 base, with 6 bases between. The CDR3 length is 13 residues. In nucleotides, the CDR3 is TGCGCCAGCAGTGAACGACTCCAAGAGACCCAGTACTTC. Translated: CASSERLQETQYF.

The rearrangement uses TRBV4-1 and TRBJ2-7; 10 nucleotides line up with TRBD2. The CDR3 is made up of 18 amino acids. Trimming took 4 bases from V and 3 from J; bases not matched to a gene: 15. The germline V gene has CDR1 MGHRA and CDR2 YSYEKL. As DNA, the CDR3 is TGCGCCAGCAGCCTCGAGGAGACTAGCGGGCTCCGGGTCTACGAGCAGTACTTC. This encodes CASSLEETSGLRVYEQYF.

This clone was found once. The V call is TRBV7-9, the J call TRBJ1-2, with no clear D. V lost 1 base and J lost 7, with 10 bases in between. This CDR3 has 13 residues. Germline V CDR1 and CDR2: SEHNR, FQNEAQ (reference sequence). The CDR3 bases are TGTGCCAGCAGCTTAGACCTTAGTAGTGGCTACACCTTC. Encoded protein: CASSLDLSSGYTF.

This sequence joins TRBV6-6 and TRBJ1-4, with TRBD1 as a possible D gene (5 bases). This CDR3 has 15 amino acids. V lost 0 bases and J 4 bases, leaving 9 bases between the germline ends. Germline V lookup: CDR1 MNHNY, CDR2 SVGAGI (reference sequence). The CDR3 loop reads CASSYSEGVNEKLFF. DNA of the CDR3: TGTGCCAGCAGTTACTCGGAAGGGGTTAATGAAAAACTGTTTTTT.

In this sample, this clone turned up a few times. The V and J genes are TRBV3-1 (or the pseudogene TRBV3-2) and TRBJ1-2; no reliable D call. Germline V gene sequence: CDR1 LGHDT, CDR2 YNNKEL (reference sequence). Between the trimmed V and J ends, which lost 6 bases and 0 bases, there was a span of 8 bases. The CDR3 extends over 13 amino acids. CDR3 sequence reads: CASSAGANYGYTF. CDR3 bases: TGTGCCAGCAGTGCTGGAGCTAACTATGGCTACACCTTC.

The J gene is TRBJ2-7, the V gene TRBV11-2, with TRBD2 identical over 9 bases. Germline assignment: CDR1 SGHAT and CDR2 FQNNGV. Unmatched junction bases numbered 3, after V lost 1 base and J lost 2 bases. The CDR3 length is 15 residues. The CDR3 DNA follows: TGTGCCAGCAGCTTAGGCCTAGCGGGAACCTACGAGCAGTACTTC. Protein sequence: CASSLGLAGTYEQYF.

The gene calls are TRBV7-2 and TRBJ1-2; TRBD1 matches 7 bases. Germline CDR1 and CDR2: SGHTA and FQGNSA. The CDR3 spans 14 residues. V lost 5 bases and J lost 7; bases outside the gene matches: 10. CDR3 coding DNA: TGTGCCAGCAGCCTACAGACAGGGTTTGGTGGCTACACCTTC. Translated: CASSLQTGFGGYTF.

This sequence joins TRBV7-2 and TRBJ2-7; D is uncertain. This CDR3 spans 14 amino acids. V gave up 1 base and J gave up 4 bases, with 11 bases separating them. Germline CDR1 SGHTA, CDR2 FQGNSA. The CDR3 loop is CASSLVSTAYEQYF. Here the CDR3 DNA reads TGTGCCAGCAGCTTAGTCTCTACAGCATACGAGCAGTACTTC.

The chain recombines TRBV20-1 with TRBJ2-7; D unresolved. V was clipped by 3 bases and J by 3 bases, with 12 bases between them. The CDR3 is made up of 13 amino acids. Germline-derived CDR1 and CDR2 are DFQATT and SNEGSKA (reference sequence). The CDR3 DNA reads TGCAGTGCTAGTAAGGCGGCCAACTACGAGCAGTACTTC. The encoded protein is CSASKAANYEQYF.

The V gene is TRBV2, the J gene TRBJ1-5; D remains unclear. The CDR3 extends over 15 amino acids. The germline gives CDR1 SNHLY, CDR2 FYNNEI. V was shortened by 8 bases and J by 1 base, with 15 bases between the two germline ends. In DNA form, the CDR3 reads TGTGCCAGCTCCACCGGGGTTTACAGCAATCAGCCCCAGCATTTT. Translating it yields CASSTGVYSNQPQHF.

The genes are TRBV5-1 and TRBJ2-3; the match to TRBD1 covers 9 bases. Germline assignment: CDR1 SGHRS and CDR2 YFSETQ. The V gene end was trimmed by 1 base and the J gene end by 0 bases; junction bases not matched to a gene: 3. The CDR3 extends over 16 amino acids. The chain's CDR3 is CASSLTGGASTDTQYF. The CDR3 nucleotides are TGCGCCAGCAGCTTGACAGGGGGCGCTAGCACAGATACGCAGTATTTT.

The CDR3 here is CATSDLTDREDQPQHF. The CDR3, as DNA: TGTGCCACCAGTGATTTAACAGACAGGGAGGATCAGCCCCAGCATTTT. V gene TRBV24-1 combines with J gene TRBJ1-5; 7 bases map to TRBD1. The germline gives CDR1 KGHDR, CDR2 SFDVKD. With 1 base clipped from V and 5 bases from J, the junction kept 7 bases outside the gene matches. This CDR3 is 16 amino acids long.

V is TRBV2 and J is TRBJ1-2; TRBD1 agrees at 12 bases. The CDR3 runs to 13 residues. J gave up 8 bases and V 6 bases, and 4 bases lay outside the gene matches. CDR1 SNHLY and CDR2 FYNNEI come from the germline V gene. Here the CDR3 DNA reads TGTGCCAGCAGACGGGACAGGGGGCAAGGCTACACCTTC. Translated: CASRRDRGQGYTF.

In this sample, this clone turned up once. Other DNA sequences in this specimen translate into the identical CDR3. The rearrangement links TRBV5-1 to TRBJ2-7; D might be TRBD1 (6 bases). The CDR3 loop spans 13 amino acids. In germline, CDR1 is SGHRS, CDR2 YFSETQ. With 2 bases removed from V and 2 bases from J, the gap between germline ends came to 8 bases. CDR3 residues: CASSFGQTYEQYF. The CDR3 bases are TGCGCCAGCAGCTTCGGACAGACCTACGAGCAGTACTTC. The variable domain in full, with the rest retrieved from reference TRBV5-1 and TRBJ2-7, is KAGVTQTPRYLIKTRGQQVTLSCSPISGHRSVSWYQQTPGQGLQFLFEYFSETQRNKGNFPGRFSGRQFSNSRSEMNVSTLELGDSALYLCASSFGQTYEQYFGPGTRLTVT.

The gene calls are TRBV9 and TRBJ1-5; D remains unclear. Germline CDR1 SGDLS, CDR2 YYNGEE. The CDR3 is 14 amino acids. V gave up 4 bases and J gave up 3 bases, with 11 bases separating them. The CDR3 sequence: CASSPQWSNQPQHF. The CDR3 DNA follows: TGTGCCAGCAGCCCACAGTGGTCCAATCAGCCCCAGCATTTT.

The V gene is TRBV7-9, the J gene TRBJ2-2, with 8 bases fitting TRBD1. Unmatched junction bases numbered 14, after V lost 5 bases and J lost 3 bases. Germline CDR1 SEHNR, CDR2 FQNEAQ (reference sequence). The CDR3 consists of 18 residues. CDR3 sequence (DNA): TGTGCCAGCAGCCCCATCGCTGACAGGGGTTTGGACACCGGGGAGCTGTTTTTT. Encoded protein: CASSPIADRGLDTGELFF.